One T cell receptor beta chain is described in this entry. The sample originates from a study of cytomegalovirus exposure and HLA in healthy donors. V lost 5 bases to trimming and J lost 2 bases; unmatched junction nucleotides: 2. Germline V gene lookup returns CDR1 SGHRS and CDR2 YFSETQ. This CDR3 is built from 13 residues. TCRdb's table, derived via immunoSEQ multiplex PCR, lists solely in-frame clones and lacks some. The sample has approximately 160,000 clones; less than 90% are singletons. The origin of this receptor is a woman aged 18-29 years in good health and CMV-seropositive. Sequencing used PBMCs. The chain joins TRBV5-1 to TRBJ1-1; 8 bases are shared with TRBD1. The CDR3 region is CASRQGGNTEAFF. CDR3 bases: TGCGCCAGCAGACAGGGGGGAAACACTGAAGCTTTCTTT.